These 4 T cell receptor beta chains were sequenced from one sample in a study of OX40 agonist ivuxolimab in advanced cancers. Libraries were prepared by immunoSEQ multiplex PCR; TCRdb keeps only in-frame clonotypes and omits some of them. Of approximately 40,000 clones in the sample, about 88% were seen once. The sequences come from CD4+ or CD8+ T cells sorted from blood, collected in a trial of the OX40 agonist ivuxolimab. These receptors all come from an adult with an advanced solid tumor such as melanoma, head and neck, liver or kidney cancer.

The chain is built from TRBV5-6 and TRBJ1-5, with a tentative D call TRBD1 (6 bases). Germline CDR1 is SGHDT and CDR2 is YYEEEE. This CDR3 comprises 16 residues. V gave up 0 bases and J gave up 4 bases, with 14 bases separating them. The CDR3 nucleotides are TGTGCCAGCAGCTTGGGGCGGCAGGGGAGGAATCAGCCCCAGCATTTT. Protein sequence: CASSLGRQGRNQPQHF.

The CDR3 DNA follows: TGTGCCAGCAGTTACTGGACAGGGGGCGATGGGCAGCCCCAGCATTTT. The encoded protein is CASSYWTGGDGQPQHF. The V gene is TRBV5-5, the J gene TRBJ1-5, with 11 bases matching TRBD1. Losses at the gene ends were 5 bases for V and 7 bases for J; bases not matched to a gene: 11. The germline V gene has CDR1 SGHKS and CDR2 YYEKEE (reference sequence). CDR3 length: 16 amino acids.

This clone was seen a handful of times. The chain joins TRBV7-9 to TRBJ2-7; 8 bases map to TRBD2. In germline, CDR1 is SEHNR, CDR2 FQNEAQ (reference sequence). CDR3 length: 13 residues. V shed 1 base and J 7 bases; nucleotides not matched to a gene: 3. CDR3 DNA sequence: TGTGCCAGCAGCTTAGTGGTAGCGGGGGAGCAGTACTTC. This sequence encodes CASSLVVAGEQYF.

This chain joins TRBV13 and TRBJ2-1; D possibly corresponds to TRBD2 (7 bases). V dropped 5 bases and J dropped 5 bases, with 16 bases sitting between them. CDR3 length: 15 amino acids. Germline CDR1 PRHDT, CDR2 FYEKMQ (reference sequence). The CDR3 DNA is TGTGCCAGCAGCCACGGGGGGCGGGACGACAATGAGCAGTTCTTC. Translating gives CASSHGGRDDNEQFF.